The 23 T cell receptor beta chains presented below share a single source sample, sequenced in a study of blood T cell repertoires in COVID-19. Profiled with immunoSEQ multiplex PCR; TCRdb holds only in-frame clones, not every one. The repertoire holds 150,000 or so clones, with approximately 88% as singletons. The sequenced sample was peripheral blood. The receptors originated from a woman in her sixties with acute or convalescent COVID-19.

This clone was detected once. The V gene is TRBV9, the J gene TRBJ2-3; 12 nucleotides align to TRBD2. Germline V gene sequence: CDR1 SGDLS, CDR2 YYNGEE. The CDR3 sequence is 17 residues long. Trimming removed 3 bases from V and 4 bases from J; junction bases left unmatched: 9. The DNA for the CDR3 is TGTGCCAGCAGCGAGACCTCTAGCGGGGGGGCCCCAGATACGCAGTATTTT. As protein: CASSETSSGGAPDTQYF.

The chain carries TRBV6-2 or TRBV6-3 and TRBJ1-1; weak D call: TRBD1 (6 bases). V lost 5 bases and J lost 4, with 11 bases in between. This CDR3 region has 13 residues. CDR1 is MNHEY, CDR2 SVGEGT, per germline. CDR3 residues: CASSNRVSTEAFF. The CDR3 nucleotides are TGTGCCAGCAGTAACAGGGTATCCACTGAAGCTTTCTTT.

The chain uses TRBV20-1 and TRBJ2-7; weak D call: TRBD1 (6 bases). V lost 3 bases, J lost 3 bases, and 18 bases lay in between. This CDR3 contains 15 residues. Germline CDR1 DFQATT, CDR2 SNEGSKA (reference sequence). CDR3 nucleotide sequence: TGCAGTGCTAGTTACCACACAGGGAACAACTACGAGCAGTACTTC. It yields the protein CSASYHTGNNYEQYF.

The chain has TRBV30 and TRBJ1-5, with D unclear. V was cut by 4 bases and J by 7 bases, with 14 bases left in between. This CDR3 has 13 amino acids. CDR1 is GTSNPN, CDR2 SVGIG, per germline (reference sequence). CDR3 residues: CAWNPWEGQPQHF. The CDR3 DNA reads as TGTGCCTGGAACCCCTGGGAGGGACAGCCCCAGCATTTT.

In its sample, this clone was seen many times. V usage is TRBV6-2 or TRBV6-3 and J usage is TRBJ2-7, with D maybe TRBD1 (5 bases). The CDR3 extends over 16 amino acids. Germline V gives CDR1 MNHEY, CDR2 SVGEGT. V gave up 4 bases and J gave up 3 bases, with 19 bases separating them. CDR3 nucleotide sequence: TGTGCCAGCAGTTTGGGCGGCAGGGCCACTGACTACGAGCAGTACTTC. This sequence encodes CASSLGGRATDYEQYF.

Written as DNA, the CDR3 is TGTGCCAGCAAAGCCGGGGGGGGAAGAGGCTACACCTTC. Translating gives CASKAGGGRGYTF. This chain joins TRBV2 and TRBJ1-2, with a weak D call TRBD1 (5 bases). The CDR3 runs to 13 residues. V was shortened by 7 bases and J by 8 bases, with 17 bases between the two germline ends. Germline V gene sequence: CDR1 SNHLY, CDR2 FYNNEI.

The CDR3 spells CASSFSGASSYNEQFF. As DNA, the CDR3 is TGCGCCAGCAGCTTTAGCGGGGCCTCCTCCTACAATGAGCAGTTCTTC. The chain has TRBV5-1 and TRBJ2-1; TRBD2 aligns across 8 bases. The CDR3 covers 16 residues. CDR1 and CDR2 from the germline V gene are SGHRS and YFSETQ. Trimming took 2 bases from V and 0 from J; bases not matched to a gene: 4.

The CDR3 DNA reads as TGTGCCAGCAGGACAGTCGTCTCTAGCTCCTACGAGCAGTACTTC. Translation: CASRTVVSSSYEQYF. The chain combines TRBV6-5 with TRBJ2-7; tentatively, D is TRBD1 (5 bases). Looked up from germline, CDR1 is MNHEY and CDR2 is SVGAGI. The CDR3 has 15 residues. V shed 6 bases and J shed 0 bases, with 15 bases lying between them.

The V and J genes are TRBV3-1 (or the pseudogene TRBV3-2) and TRBJ2-7; TRBD1 agrees at 10 bases. This CDR3 is built from 15 residues. CDR1 and CDR2 (germline): LGHDT, YNNKEL (reference sequence). V shed 4 bases, J shed 5 bases, and the junction held 8 bases outside the gene matches. The CDR3 loop reads CASSPRGQGVHEQYF. The CDR3 bases are TGTGCCAGCAGCCCCCGAGGACAGGGGGTCCACGAGCAGTACTTC.

This chain links TRBV4-3 with TRBJ2-3; 13 bases are shared with TRBD2. After removal of 1 base from V and 2 bases from J, the junction contained 6 bases not matched to a gene. The CDR3 has 18 amino acids. Germline V gene data show CDR1 as LGHNA and CDR2 as YSLEER. CDR3 nucleotides: TGCGCCAGCAGCCAAGGTGGGACTAGCGGGGATTACACAGATACGCAGTATTTT. It encodes CASSQGGTSGDYTDTQYF.

The chain recombines TRBV5-1 with TRBJ1-1; 9 bases fit TRBD1. Per the germline V gene, CDR1 is SGHRS and CDR2 is YFSETQ. J was trimmed by 1 base and V by 4 bases; bases with no gene match: 5. CDR3 length: 15 residues. The CDR3 bases are TGCGCCAGCAGCCGGACAGGGGCCGCGAACACTGAAGCTTTCTTT. Its protein is CASSRTGAANTEAFF.

V usage is TRBV5-1 and J usage is TRBJ1-2, with TRBD1 as a possible D gene (5 bases). The CDR3 contains 17 residues. Trimming took off 2 bases at V and 8 bases at J, with 25 bases between the two ends. The germline CDR1 and CDR2 sequences are SGHRS and YFSETQ. Here the CDR3 DNA reads TGCGCCAGCAGCTTTGAAGGGCTGGGGCAGGGATTTTACGGCTACACCTTC. Protein: CASSFEGLGQGFYGYTF.

This clone has only one observation. The V gene is TRBV19, the J gene TRBJ2-2; TRBD1 is a possible D gene (5 bases). Per germline, CDR1 LNHDA and CDR2 SQIVND (reference sequence). V lost 4 bases to trimming and J lost 11 bases, with 8 bases between them. The CDR3 is made up of 11 amino acids. In nucleotides, the CDR3 is TGTGCCAGTAGTAAGGGGTTAGAGCTGTTTTTT. Protein sequence: CASSKGLELFF.

This chain uses TRBV5-4 with TRBJ2-2; possible D gene TRBD2, 6 bases. Trimming left V 1 base short and J 3 bases short, with 13 bases between. The V gene's germline CDR1 is SGHNT and CDR2 YYREEE (reference sequence). The CDR3 runs 16 residues. The CDR3 is CASSLPRGTDTGELFF. The CDR3 DNA follows: TGTGCCAGCAGCTTGCCTCGGGGGACGGACACCGGGGAGCTGTTTTTT.

This clone occurred once. The rearrangement joins TRBV25-1 to TRBJ1-4; the D is unclear. This CDR3 contains 17 residues. V was shortened by 3 bases and J by 0 bases, with 14 bases between the two germline ends. Germline loops: CDR1 MGHDK, CDR2 SYGVNS. The CDR3 is CASSDRLLLATNEKLFF. CDR3 bases: TGTGCCAGCAGTGACCGACTCCTGCTCGCAACTAATGAAAAACTGTTTTTT. Full variable domain (remainder filled in from reference TRBV25-1 and TRBJ1-4): EADIYQTPRYLVIGTGKKITLECSQTMGHDKMYWYQQDPGMELHLIHYSYGVNSTEKGDLSSESTVSRIRTEHFPLTLESARPSHTSQYLCASSDRLLLATNEKLFFGSGTQLSVL.

This clone came up once. The CDR3 protein is CASSPQDNEQFF. The CDR3 coding sequence is TGTGCCAGCAGCCCACAGGACAATGAGCAGTTCTTC. The chain has TRBV6-2 or TRBV6-3 and TRBJ2-1, with D possibly matching TRBD1 (5 bases). The CDR3 runs 12 residues. Between the trimmed V and J ends, which lost 6 bases and 5 bases, there was a span of 8 bases. Germline V gene data show CDR1 as MNHEY and CDR2 as SVGEGT.

The rearrangement uses TRBV15 and TRBJ1-5, with no clear D. CDR1 LNHNV and CDR2 YYDKDF come from the germline V gene (reference sequence). This CDR3 has 13 amino acids. V lost 6 bases to trimming and J lost 2 bases, with 8 bases between them. CDR3 nucleotides: TGTGCCACCAGGTCCCGGGGCAATCAGCCCCAGCATTTT. It encodes CATRSRGNQPQHF.

This clone has only a few counts. The gene calls are TRBV4-2 and TRBJ1-4; D unresolved. V gave up 0 bases and J gave up 5 bases, with 13 bases separating them. CDR1 LGHNA and CDR2 YNFKEQ come from the germline V gene. The CDR3 sequence is 16 residues long. The CDR3 DNA follows: TGTGCCAGCAGCCAAGAGGGCGCAGGTTCCAATGAAAAACTGTTTTTT. Its translation is CASSQEGAGSNEKLFF.

V usage is TRBV24-1 and J usage is TRBJ1-5; unclear D gene. In germline, CDR1 is KGHDR, CDR2 SFDVKD. CDR3 length: 14 residues. The V and J ends lost 4 bases and 6 bases respectively, with 12 bases between them. This chain's CDR3 is CATSEGSSGQPQHF. CDR3 in DNA: TGTGCCACCAGTGAGGGCTCGTCAGGTCAGCCCCAGCATTTT.

This clone was observed once. The chain has TRBV7-3 and TRBJ1-2, with TRBD1 matching over 7 bases. The CDR3 contains 15 residues. V gave up 1 base and J gave up 2 bases; unmatched junction bases: 4. CDR1 is SGHTA and CDR2 is FQGTGA in the germline V gene. CDR3 DNA sequence: TGTGCCAGCAGCTTAAGAGGGGGCGAAAACTATGGCTACACCTTC. Its protein product is CASSLRGGENYGYTF.

The V and J genes are TRBV7-3 and TRBJ1-4; 10 nucleotides line up with TRBD1. The CDR3 loop spans 15 amino acids. V lost 3 bases, J lost 6 bases, and 4 bases stayed unmatched. Per germline, CDR1 SGHTA and CDR2 FQGTGA. This CDR3 is CASSFTGTGDEKLFF. CDR3 DNA sequence: TGTGCCAGCAGCTTTACCGGGACAGGGGATGAAAAACTGTTTTTT.

The rearrangement joins TRBV4-1 to TRBJ1-5, with D tentatively TRBD1 (5 bases). In germline, CDR1 is MGHRA, CDR2 YSYEKL. Trimming removed 0 bases at V and 0 bases at J, with 9 bases between. The CDR3 length is 16 residues. The CDR3 DNA reads as TGCGCCAGCAGCCAAGAATCAGGGTATAGCAATCAGCCCCAGCATTTT. It yields the protein CASSQESGYSNQPQHF.

The rearrangement uses TRBV15 and TRBJ2-1; 9 bases are a match to TRBD2. The CDR3 extends over 17 amino acids. CDR1 and CDR2 from the germline V gene are LNHNV and YYDKDF (reference sequence). Trimming removed 2 bases from V and 4 bases from J; junction bases left unmatched: 9. CDR3 loop: CATSRPTSGPNYNEQFF. In nucleotides, the CDR3 is TGTGCCACCAGCAGACCGACTAGCGGTCCCAATTACAATGAGCAGTTCTTC.